Each of the 28 T cell receptor beta chains below was sequenced from the same sample in a study of blood T cell repertoires in COVID-19. The method was immunoSEQ multiplex PCR; TCRdb's version includes in-frame clones alone and lacks a portion of them. The table has 75,000 to 90,000 clones, approximately 78% seen once. The sample taken for sequencing was peripheral blood. The origin of the receptors is a man between 60 and 75 years old with COVID-19, enrolled during active disease.

The chain couples TRBV9 to TRBJ2-5, with a possible D match to TRBD2 (6 bases). The CDR3 totals 15 residues. The germline V gene has CDR1 SGDLS and CDR2 YYNGEE. The germline V and J ends were trimmed by 0 bases and 5 bases, with 14 bases remaining between them. CDR3 in DNA: TGTGCCAGCAGCGTAGGTGGCGGGATAAGGGAGACCCAGTACTTC. Translating gives CASSVGGGIRETQYF.

The rearrangement links TRBV7-9 to TRBJ1-1; D is unclear. Between the trimmed V and J ends, which lost 5 bases and 4 bases, there was a span of 11 bases. The germline gives CDR1 SEHNR, CDR2 FQNEAQ (reference sequence). The CDR3 totals 13 residues. The CDR3 loop reads CASSTLAGTEAFF. The CDR3 DNA reads as TGTGCCAGCAGCACCCTGGCGGGCACTGAAGCTTTCTTT.

The sample holds a few counts of this clone. As DNA, the CDR3 is TGCGCCAGCAGAGACACAGGGTCTGTCACCGGGGAGCTGTTTTTT. This gives the protein CASRDTGSVTGELFF. The chain links TRBV5-1 to TRBJ2-2, with a tentative D call TRBD1 (6 bases). This CDR3 is 15 amino acids long. CDR1 and CDR2 (germline): SGHRS, YFSETQ. The V and J ends lost 5 bases and 4 bases respectively, with 15 bases between them.

The gene calls are TRBV4-2 and TRBJ2-3; D gene ambiguous. The CDR3 is 14 residues long. The ends were cut back, 1 base at V and 3 bases at J, with 8 bases in the middle. Germline CDR1 LGHNA, CDR2 YNFKEQ. Here the CDR3 DNA reads TGTGCCAGCAGCCAAGGGGCAGGTACAGATACGCAGTATTTT. It is translated as CASSQGAGTDTQYF.

This rearrangement joins TRBV28 to TRBJ1-5; 10 bases fit TRBD1. Germline V gene sequence: CDR1 MDHEN, CDR2 SYDVKM. This CDR3 has 15 residues. The trim removed 6 bases at V and 3 bases at J, leaving 5 bases unmatched. The chain's CDR3 is CASSSGTGVNQPQHF. DNA of the CDR3: TGTGCCAGCAGCTCCGGGACAGGGGTCAATCAGCCCCAGCATTTT.

This chain uses TRBV11-3 with TRBJ2-7; 7 positions match TRBD2. Germline V gene data show CDR1 as SGHNT and CDR2 as YENEEA. With 2 bases clipped from V and 6 bases from J, the junction kept 4 bases outside the gene matches. This CDR3 region has 13 residues. Here the CDR3 reads CASSLFREGEQYF. As DNA, the CDR3 is TGTGCCAGCAGCTTATTCAGGGAGGGCGAGCAGTACTTC.

This clone was recorded once. The genes are TRBV19 and TRBJ2-1; 12 nucleotides align to TRBD2. There are 20 residues in the CDR3. Germline V gene lookup returns CDR1 LNHDA and CDR2 SQIVND (reference sequence). After removal of 3 bases from V and 0 bases from J, the junction contained 12 bases not matched to a gene. Here the CDR3 DNA reads TGTGCCAGTAGTATCTCCTTGACTAGCGGGAGTTTCGCCTCCTACAATGAGCAGTTCTTC. Its protein is CASSISLTSGSFASYNEQFF. Using reference TRBV19 and TRBJ2-1 for the parts outside the CDR3, the full variable domain is DGGITQSPKYLFRKEGQNVTLSCEQNLNHDAMYWYRQDPGQGLRLIYYSQIVNDFQKGDIAEGYSVSREKKESFPLTVTSAQKNPTAFYLCASSISLTSGSFASYNEQFFGPGTRLTVL.

This chain uses TRBV6-5 with TRBJ2-5; TRBD2 agrees at 8 bases. The CDR3 spans 15 residues. Looked up from germline, CDR1 is MNHEY and CDR2 is SVGAGI. The J segment lost 3 bases and the V segment lost 5 bases, leaving 8 bases of the junction unmatched. CDR3: CASSQSSGGEETQYF. In DNA form, the CDR3 reads TGTGCCAGCAGTCAGTCTTCGGGAGGGGAAGAGACCCAGTACTTC.

This sequence joins TRBV6-5 and TRBJ1-2, with 7 bases fitting TRBD1. Germline V gives CDR1 MNHEY, CDR2 SVGAGI. This CDR3 contains 15 residues. Unmatched junction bases numbered 8, after V lost 6 bases and J lost 1 base. CDR3 protein: CASRDAGTDNYGYTF. CDR3 coding DNA: TGTGCCAGCAGGGATGCCGGGACAGATAACTATGGCTACACCTTC.

The CDR3 spells CASSFRTSVGEQYF. The CDR3, as DNA: TGTGCCAGCAGCTTTCGGACTAGCGTGGGCGAGCAGTACTTC. This chain joins TRBV11-2 and TRBJ2-7; 9 bases align to TRBD2. V was clipped by 3 bases and J by 6 bases; unmatched bases: 6. Germline V gives CDR1 SGHAT, CDR2 FQNNGV. The CDR3 is 14 residues long.

V gene TRBV4-3 combines with J gene TRBJ2-5; 11 bases line up with TRBD1. The CDR3 is made up of 16 amino acids. From germline, CDR1 is LGHNA and CDR2 YSLEER. Losses at the gene ends were 0 bases for V and 4 bases for J; bases not matched to a gene: 4. The CDR3: CASSQESGTGGETQYF. CDR3 in DNA: TGCGCCAGCAGCCAAGAATCCGGGACAGGGGGAGAGACCCAGTACTTC.

This chain links TRBV7-3 with TRBJ1-3; D ambiguous. Germline CDR1 reads SGHTA; CDR2 reads FQGTGA. The germline V and J ends were trimmed by 2 bases and 0 bases, with 5 bases remaining between them. This CDR3 comprises 14 residues. CDR3 loop: CASSLAGSGNTIYF. The CDR3 DNA follows: TGTGCCAGCAGCTTAGCCGGCTCTGGAAACACCATATATTTT. The variable domain in full, completed from reference TRBV7-3 and TRBJ1-3, reads GAGVSQTPSNKVTEKGKYVELRCDPISGHTALYWYRQSLGQGPEFLIYFQGTGAADDSGLPNDRFFAVRPEGSVSTLKIQRTERGDSAVYLCASSLAGSGNTIYFGEGSWLTVV.

The chain links TRBV4-3 to TRBJ2-5; D is possibly TRBD2 (5 bases). This CDR3 is built from 17 residues. The V gene's germline CDR1 is LGHNA and CDR2 YSLEER. V lost 0 bases and J lost 4, with 18 bases in between. CDR3 DNA sequence: TGCGCCAGCAGCCAAGAATACGAGGCAGGCCGGGGAGAGACCCAGTACTTC. Encoded protein: CASSQEYEAGRGETQYF.

This rearrangement joins TRBV11-1 to TRBJ1-1; 10 nucleotides agree with TRBD1. CDR3 size: 16 residues. CDR1 is SGHAT, CDR2 FQDESV, per germline (reference sequence). Trimming removed 6 bases from V and 1 base from J; junction bases left unmatched: 8. The CDR3 is CASRSGTGATNTEAFF. The CDR3, as DNA: TGTGCCAGCAGGTCCGGGACAGGGGCGACGAACACTGAAGCTTTCTTT.

This chain uses TRBV7-2 with TRBJ2-1, with D maybe TRBD2 (6 bases). V lost 5 bases and J 7 bases, leaving 15 bases between the germline ends. Germline values: CDR1 SGHTA, CDR2 FQGNSA. The CDR3 has 14 residues. CDR3 residues: CASSGRQAVNEQFF. For the CDR3, the DNA is TGTGCCAGCAGCGGGAGGCAAGCGGTAAATGAGCAGTTCTTC.

The rearrangement uses TRBV7-6 and TRBJ2-7; 10 bases fit TRBD1. The CDR3 extends over 14 amino acids. The junction had 8 bases not matched to a gene; V was cut back by 2 bases and J by 10 bases. CDR1 is SGHVS and CDR2 is FNYEAQ in the germline V gene. The CDR3: CASSLRTGGYDQYF. CDR3 coding DNA: TGTGCCAGCAGCTTACGGACAGGGGGTTATGACCAGTACTTC.

This sequence joins TRBV2 and TRBJ2-5; possible D gene TRBD1, 8 bases. This CDR3 has 16 residues. CDR1 and CDR2 from the germline V gene are SNHLY and FYNNEI. V was shortened by 6 bases and J by 0 bases, with 17 bases between the two germline ends. The chain's CDR3 is CASRPYRGGYQETQYF. The CDR3 DNA is TGTGCCAGCAGGCCTTACAGGGGGGGGTACCAAGAGACCCAGTACTTC.

The chain has TRBV3-1 (or the pseudogene TRBV3-2) and TRBJ2-1, with 7 bases that match TRBD2. Germline V CDR1 and CDR2: LGHDT, YNNKEL (reference sequence). V trimming: 2 bases; J trimming: 1 base; junction bases outside the gene matches: 17. This CDR3 is built from 20 residues. The CDR3 sequence: CASSQIPSGVLPGSYNEQFF. The CDR3 DNA follows: TGTGCCAGCAGCCAAATCCCTAGCGGAGTTCTTCCCGGTTCCTACAATGAGCAGTTCTTC.

The table lists this clone with a few counts. The chain couples TRBV5-1 to TRBJ1-1; 9 bases match TRBD1. CDR1 and CDR2 from the germline V gene are SGHRS and YFSETQ. V dropped 4 bases and J dropped 8; count of bases not matched to a gene: 3. The CDR3 sequence is 12 residues long. The CDR3 DNA reads TGCGCCAGCAGCAGTGGGACAGGGGAAGCTTTCTTT. It specifies CASSSGTGEAFF.

This sequence joins TRBV6-5 and TRBJ1-6; 9 bases are shared with TRBD1. CDR1 and CDR2 from the germline V gene are MNHEY and SVGAGI. This CDR3 region has 15 residues. The J segment lost 11 bases and the V segment lost 2 bases, leaving 7 bases of the junction unmatched. DNA for the CDR3: TGTGCCAGCAGTTACGCCGGGACAGGGATGACACCCCTCCACTTT. Residues: CASSYAGTGMTPLHF.

The J gene is TRBJ1-2, the V gene TRBV29-1; D is perhaps TRBD1 (5 bases). From germline, CDR1 is SQVTM and CDR2 ANQGSEA. Trimming pared 7 bases from V and 4 bases from J, leaving 13 bases between. The CDR3 has 12 residues. In nucleotides, the CDR3 is TGCAGCGCCTTGGGGGGAGTCTATGGCTACACCTTC. It encodes CSALGGVYGYTF.

J is TRBJ2-5 and V is TRBV3-1 (or the pseudogene TRBV3-2); D uncertain. CDR3 length: 14 residues. In germline, CDR1 is LGHDT, CDR2 YNNKEL (reference sequence). Trimming pared 0 bases from V and 7 bases from J, leaving 12 bases between. CDR3 region: CASSQEGVVGTQYF. In DNA form, the CDR3 reads TGTGCCAGCAGCCAAGAAGGAGTTGTAGGGACCCAGTACTTC.

The chain recombines TRBV6-1 with TRBJ2-1; 7 positions agree with TRBD2. This CDR3 has 16 amino acids. The ends lost 3 bases at V and 1 base at J; junction bases unmatched: 6. The germline V gene has CDR1 MNHNS and CDR2 SASEGT. CDR3: CASSDLIAGSYNEQFF. Here the CDR3 DNA reads TGTGCCAGCAGTGACCTGATAGCGGGTTCCTACAATGAGCAGTTCTTC.

This clone has more than one count but fewer than ten. The J gene is TRBJ1-2, the V gene TRBV11-2, with 7 bases fitting TRBD1. This CDR3 has 15 residues. Per germline, CDR1 SGHAT and CDR2 FQNNGV. J was trimmed by 4 bases and V by 3 bases; bases with no gene match: 8. CDR3 loop: CASSFRTGVGYGYTF. The CDR3 DNA sequence: TGTGCCAGCAGCTTCCGAACAGGGGTGGGCTATGGCTACACCTTC. Based on the CDR3 plus reference TRBV11-2 and TRBJ1-2, the full variable domain is EAGVAQSPRYKIIEKRQSVAFWCNPISGHATLYWYQQILGQGPKLLIQFQNNGVVDDSQLPKDRFSAERLKGVDSTLKIQPAKLEDSAVYLCASSFRTGVGYGYTFGSGTRLTVV.

The V call is TRBV5-1, the J call TRBJ2-2, with 7 bases fitting TRBD2. Trimming removed 3 bases from V and 1 base from J; junction bases left unmatched: 3. Germline loops: CDR1 SGHRS, CDR2 YFSETQ. There are 15 residues in the CDR3. In nucleotides, the CDR3 is TGCGCCAGCAGCTCGACTAGCCAGAACACCGGGGAGCTGTTTTTT. Its translation: CASSSTSQNTGELFF.

This sequence joins TRBV11-2 and TRBJ1-4; 8 bases agree with TRBD1. V gave up 5 bases and J gave up 7 bases; unmatched junction bases: 9. Per the germline V gene, CDR1 is SGHAT and CDR2 is FQNNGV. This CDR3 is built from 15 residues. CDR3 protein: CASSLLDRGGEKLFF. The CDR3 DNA reads as TGTGCCAGCAGCCTATTAGACAGGGGTGGTGAAAAACTGTTTTTT.

The rearrangement joins TRBV19 to TRBJ2-7; TRBD1 agrees at 7 bases. V dropped 7 bases and J dropped 6; count of bases not matched to a gene: 18. This CDR3 region has 16 residues. CDR1 and CDR2 from the germline V gene are LNHDA and SQIVND (reference sequence). The DNA for the CDR3 is TGTGCCAGTACCCGAGACCGACAGGGTTCTGTCGGCGAGCAGTACTTC. Protein: CASTRDRQGSVGEQYF.

The chain links TRBV27 to TRBJ2-2; 10 nucleotides align to TRBD1. V shed 6 bases, J shed 7 bases, and the junction held 11 bases outside the gene matches. Germline V gene lookup returns CDR1 MNHEY and CDR2 SMNVEV (reference sequence). The CDR3 covers 16 residues. The CDR3 DNA follows: TGTGCCAGCAGGCCACCGGGACAGGGGCTTGGCGGGGAGCTGTTTTTT. It yields the protein CASRPPGQGLGGELFF.